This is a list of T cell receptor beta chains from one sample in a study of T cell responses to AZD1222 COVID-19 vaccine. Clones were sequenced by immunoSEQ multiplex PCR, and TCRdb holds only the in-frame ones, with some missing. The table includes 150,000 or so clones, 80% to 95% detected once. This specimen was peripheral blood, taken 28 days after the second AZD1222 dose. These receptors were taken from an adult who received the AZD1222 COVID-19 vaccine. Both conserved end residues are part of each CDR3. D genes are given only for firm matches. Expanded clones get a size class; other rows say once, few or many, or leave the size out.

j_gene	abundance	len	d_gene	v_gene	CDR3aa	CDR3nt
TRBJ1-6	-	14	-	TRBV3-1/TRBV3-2	CASSQDSLGSPLHF	TGTGCCAGCAGTCAGGACTCGCTAGGTTCACCCCTCCACTTT
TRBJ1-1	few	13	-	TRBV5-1	CASSQRGDTEAFF	TGCGCCAGCAGCCAAAGGGGTGACACTGAAGCTTTCTTT
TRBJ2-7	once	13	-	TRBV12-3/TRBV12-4	CASSLGREYEQYF	TGTGCCAGCAGCCTGGGACGGGAATACGAGCAGTACTTC
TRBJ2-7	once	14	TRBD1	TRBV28	CASIVGTAVYEQYF	TGTGCCAGCATCGTCGGGACAGCAGTTTACGAGCAGTACTTC
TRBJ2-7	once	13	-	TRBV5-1	CASSSDGSYEQYF	TGCGCCAGCAGCTCGGACGGATCCTACGAGCAGTACTTC
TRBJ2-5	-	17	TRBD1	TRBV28	CASSLLPGTASKKTQYF	TGTGCCAGCAGTCTCCTTCCCGGGACAGCTTCCAAGAAGACCCAGTACTTC
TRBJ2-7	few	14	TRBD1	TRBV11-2	CASSPRQGGYEQYF	TGTGCCAGCAGCCCCCGACAGGGGGGCTACGAGCAGTACTTC
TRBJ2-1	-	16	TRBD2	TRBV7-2	CASSLAIASGTVEQFF	TGTGCCAGCAGCTTAGCGATCGCTAGCGGGACTGTTGAGCAGTTCTTC
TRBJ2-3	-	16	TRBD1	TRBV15	CATSRARTGAGDTQYF	TGTGCCACCAGCAGAGCCAGGACAGGGGCGGGAGATACGCAGTATTTT
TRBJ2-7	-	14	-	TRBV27	CASSLGAGSHEQYF	TGTGCCAGCAGTTTGGGAGCGGGTAGTCACGAGCAGTACTTC
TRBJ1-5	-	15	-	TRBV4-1	CASSQTAYSNQPQHF	TGCGCCAGCAGCCAAACAGCCTATAGCAATCAGCCCCAGCATTTT
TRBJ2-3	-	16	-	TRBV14	CASSLKLVGAQDTQYF	TGTGCCAGCAGCCTGAAGCTCGTCGGGGCACAAGATACGCAGTATTTT
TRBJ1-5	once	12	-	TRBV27	CASGPSNQPQHF	TGTGCCAGCGGGCCCAGCAATCAGCCCCAGCATTTT
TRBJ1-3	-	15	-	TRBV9	CASSVSIQVGNTIYF	TGTGCCAGCAGCGTATCCATCCAGGTCGGAAACACCATATATTTT
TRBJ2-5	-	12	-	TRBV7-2	CASRRVEETQYF	TGTGCCAGCAGACGGGTGGAAGAGACCCAGTACTTC
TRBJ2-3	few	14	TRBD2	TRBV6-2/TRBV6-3	CASSPSGPTDTQYF	TGTGCCAGCAGCCCTAGCGGGCCGACAGATACGCAGTATTTT
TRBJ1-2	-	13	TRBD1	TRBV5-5	CASSVGTGGRYTF	TGTGCCAGCAGCGTCGGGACAGGGGGCCGCTACACCTTC
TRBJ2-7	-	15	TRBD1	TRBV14	CASSRFAGQGAEQYF	TGTGCCAGCAGTAGGTTCGCGGGACAGGGGGCCGAGCAGTACTTC
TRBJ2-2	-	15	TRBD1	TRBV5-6	CASSAGTGYTGELFF	TGTGCCAGCAGCGCCGGGACAGGGTACACCGGGGAGCTGTTTTTT
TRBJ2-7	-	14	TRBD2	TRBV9	CASSPSSGAYEQYF	TGTGCCAGCAGCCCCTCTAGCGGAGCCTACGAGCAGTACTTC
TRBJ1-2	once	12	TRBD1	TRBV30	CAWTGGNYGYTF	TGTGCCTGGACAGGGGGGAACTATGGCTACACCTTC
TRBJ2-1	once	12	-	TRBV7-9	CASSLVSPEQFF	TGTGCCAGCAGCTTAGTATCGCCGGAGCAGTTCTTC
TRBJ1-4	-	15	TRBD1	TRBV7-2	CASSVDRGFTEKLFF	TGTGCCAGCAGCGTAGACAGGGGGTTTACTGAAAAACTGTTTTTT
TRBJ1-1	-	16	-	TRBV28	CASSLLRQAMNTEAFF	TGTGCCAGCAGTTTACTTCGGCAGGCCATGAACACTGAAGCTTTCTTT
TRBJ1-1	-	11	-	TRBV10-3	CAISDTTEAFF	TGTGCCATCAGCGATACCACTGAAGCTTTCTTT
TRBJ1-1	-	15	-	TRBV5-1	CASSLDAGMNTEAFF	TGCGCCAGCAGCTTGGATGCAGGGATGAACACTGAAGCTTTCTTT
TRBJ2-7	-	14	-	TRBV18	CASSPPGADYEQYF	TGTGCCAGCTCACCACCAGGGGCCGACTACGAGCAGTACTTC
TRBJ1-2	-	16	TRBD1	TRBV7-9	CASSLDQGGGNYGYTF	TGTGCCAGCAGCTTAGACCAGGGGGGTGGTAACTATGGCTACACCTTC
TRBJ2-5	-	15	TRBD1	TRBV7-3	CASSPGTGIAETQYF	TGTGCCAGCAGCCCCGGGACAGGGATCGCAGAGACCCAGTACTTC
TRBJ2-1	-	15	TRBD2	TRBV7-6	CASSSSGASYNEQFF	TGTGCCAGCAGCTCTAGCGGGGCCTCCTACAATGAGCAGTTCTTC
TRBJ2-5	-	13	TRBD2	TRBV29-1	CSSGGGLRETQYF	TGCAGCTCCGGGGGGGGGCTCCGGGAGACCCAGTACTTC
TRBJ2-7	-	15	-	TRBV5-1	CASSLAQGTFYEQYF	TGCGCCAGCAGCTTGGCTCAGGGAACCTTCTACGAGCAGTACTTC
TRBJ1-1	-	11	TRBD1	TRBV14	CASSQGTVAFF	TGTGCCAGCAGCCAGGGGACAGTAGCTTTCTTT
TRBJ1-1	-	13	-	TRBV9	CASSVEGNTEAFF	TGTGCCAGCAGCGTGGAGGGGAACACTGAAGCTTTCTTT
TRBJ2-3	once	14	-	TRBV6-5	CASSRTDIWDTQYF	TGTGCCAGCAGTCGGACAGATATTTGGGATACGCAGTATTTT
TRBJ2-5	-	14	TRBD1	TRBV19	CASSMLGTGETQYF	TGTGCCAGTAGTATGTTAGGGACAGGGGAGACCCAGTACTTC
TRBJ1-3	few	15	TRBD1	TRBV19	CASNPGGASGNTIYF	TGTGCCAGCAACCCAGGGGGCGCGTCAGGAAACACCATATATTTT
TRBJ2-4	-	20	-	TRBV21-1	CASSKNPTGMVGEAKNIQYF	TGTGCCAGCAGCAAAAACCCGACAGGGATGGTTGGTGAAGCCAAAAACATTCAGTACTTC
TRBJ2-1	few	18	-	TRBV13	CASSLVSVRKSSYNEQFF	TGTGCCAGCAGCTTAGTTAGTGTGCGAAAAAGCTCCTACAATGAGCAGTTCTTC
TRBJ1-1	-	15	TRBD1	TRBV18	CASSPETGVATEAFF	TGTGCCAGCTCACCAGAGACAGGGGTGGCCACTGAAGCTTTCTTT